This T cell receptor beta chain is from a study of blood T cell repertoires in COVID-19. Overall study: In each case, the material was cDNA or gDNA derived from T cells, B-cell-depleted T cells, or PBMCs.

As originally analysed: Using reference gene primer amplification, nucleated cell counts were estimated. The table came from immunoSEQ multiplex PCR; TCRdb's copy has only in-frame clones and leaves some out. V, J and clone size were drawn from that table, and D and trimming were deduced from the DNA. The sample lists 150,000 or so clones; about 88% were seen once. Per the germline V gene, CDR1 is DFQATT and CDR2 is SNEGSKA (reference sequence). Trimming took off 2 bases at V and 5 bases at J, with 6 bases between the two ends. The CDR3 covers 11 residues. The chain carries TRBV20-1 and TRBJ2-5, with D uncertain. Sequences were obtained from PBMCs or T cells enriched from blood (not recorded which). This sequence originates from a human donor with acute COVID-19. The donor label of this sample is uncertain. CDR3 loop: CSARTVETQYF. For the CDR3, the DNA is TGCAGTGCTAGAACGGTGGAGACCCAGTACTTC.